One and the same sample provided the 9 T cell receptor beta chains below, sequenced in a study of blood T cell repertoires in COVID-19. Repertoires were generated with immunoSEQ multiplex PCR, while TCRdb's copy carries only in-frame clones and drops some. The sample includes under 300,000 clones, 81% of them seen just once. Specimen: peripheral blood. These receptors originate from a woman aged 55-75 years with active or convalescent COVID-19.

The rearrangement links TRBV14 to TRBJ1-2; TRBD1 matches 7 bases. Germline V CDR1 and CDR2: SGHDN, FVKESK. The CDR3 totals 17 residues. Losses at the gene ends were 0 bases for V and 4 bases for J; bases not matched to a gene: 11. Written as DNA, the CDR3 is TGTGCCAGCAGCCAAGACCGGTCCAGGGGGGACCTCTATGGCTACACCTTC. This encodes CASSQDRSRGDLYGYTF. Filled out from reference TRBV14 and TRBJ1-2, the complete variable domain reads EAGVTQFPSHSVIEKGQTVTLRCDPISGHDNLYWYRRVMGKEIKFLLHFVKESKQDESGMPNNRFLAERTGGTYSTLKVQPAELEDSGVYFCASSQDRSRGDLYGYTFGSGTRLTVV.

The rearrangement joins TRBV7-6 to TRBJ2-7, with TRBD1 identical over 7 bases. The J segment lost 6 bases and the V segment lost 8 bases, leaving 10 bases of the junction unmatched. This CDR3 is built from 13 residues. The V gene's germline CDR1 is SGHVS and CDR2 FNYEAQ. The DNA of the CDR3 is TGTGCCAGCTCTCCGGGACAGACCGTCGAGCAGTACTTC. Its protein is CASSPGQTVEQYF.

V usage is TRBV5-1 and J usage is TRBJ2-5; tentative D call: TRBD2 (6 bases). The CDR3 extends over 16 amino acids. Deletions cut 1 base from V and 1 base from J, with 14 bases between. Germline values: CDR1 SGHRS, CDR2 YFSETQ. The CDR3 coding sequence is TGCGCCAGCAGCTTGAGGCGGGATCCCCTCCAAGAGACCCAGTACTTC. Its translation: CASSLRRDPLQETQYF.

V is TRBV6-5 and J is TRBJ2-1, with TRBD2 matching 10 bases. This CDR3 is 16 amino acids long. CDR1 MNHEY and CDR2 SVGAGI come from the germline V gene. With 2 bases clipped from V and 7 bases from J, the junction kept 8 bases outside the gene matches. CDR3 amino acids: CASSYGLAARQNEQFF. As DNA, the CDR3 is TGTGCCAGCAGTTACGGACTAGCGGCCCGTCAGAATGAGCAGTTCTTC.

The chain carries TRBV5-1 and TRBJ1-2; 8 nucleotides agree with TRBD1. CDR3 size: 18 residues. V shed 1 base, J shed 5 bases, and the junction held 16 bases outside the gene matches. In germline, CDR1 is SGHRS, CDR2 YFSETQ. For the CDR3, the DNA is TGCGCCAGCAGCTTGAAAACTCCGGGACAGGTTTTGCTTTATGGCTACACCTTC. The encoded protein is CASSLKTPGQVLLYGYTF. Full variable domain (outside the CDR3, taken from reference TRBV5-1 and TRBJ1-2): KAGVTQTPRYLIKTRGQQVTLSCSPISGHRSVSWYQQTPGQGLQFLFEYFSETQRNKGNFPGRFSGRQFSNSRSEMNVSTLELGDSALYLCASSLKTPGQVLLYGYTFGSGTRLTVV.

J is TRBJ2-1 and V is TRBV19; tentative D call: TRBD1 (5 bases). This CDR3 region has 14 residues. The germline V gene encodes CDR1 LNHDA and CDR2 SQIVND (reference sequence). Trimming cost V 3 bases and J 2 bases, with 8 bases left between them. CDR3 sequence reads: CASSIRDPYNEQFF. CDR3 nucleotide sequence: TGTGCCAGTAGTATCAGGGATCCCTACAATGAGCAGTTCTTC.

The gene calls are TRBV28 and TRBJ1-3; 7 bases match TRBD1. The CDR3 runs to 15 residues. Losses at the gene ends were 6 bases for V and 2 bases for J; bases not matched to a gene: 7. Per the germline V gene, CDR1 is MDHEN and CDR2 is SYDVKM. DNA for the CDR3: TGTGCCAGCAGCCCGCTACAGGGGACTGGAAACACCATATATTTT. It codes for CASSPLQGTGNTIYF.

The chain is built from TRBV6-1 and TRBJ2-1; 9 bases align to TRBD2. The CDR3 covers 18 residues. Germline loops: CDR1 MNHNS, CDR2 SASEGT. The trim removed 4 bases at V and 0 bases at J, leaving 10 bases unmatched. The CDR3 sequence is CASSGTSGAGGSYNEQFF. CDR3 in DNA: TGTGCCAGCAGTGGGACCTCCGGAGCGGGGGGCTCCTACAATGAGCAGTTCTTC.

The chain combines TRBV27 with TRBJ2-7; D may be TRBD1 (7 bases). The V end lost 6 bases, the J end lost 2 bases, and 17 bases lay between the germline ends. Germline V gene data show CDR1 as MNHEY and CDR2 as SMNVEV (reference sequence). The CDR3 has 15 amino acids. CDR3 DNA sequence: TGTGCCAGCAGACCTACCAGGGGGGTCGCCTACGAGCAGTACTTC. It codes for CASRPTRGVAYEQYF.